This T cell receptor beta chain is drawn from a study of T cell changes during pregnancy in multiple sclerosis. The CDR3 runs 11 residues. CDR1 is MNHEY and CDR2 is SVGAGI in the germline V gene. Deletions cut 6 bases from V and 8 bases from J, with 10 bases between. TCRdb's table, derived via immunoSEQ multiplex PCR, lists solely in-frame clones and lacks some. The table includes approximately 100,000 clones, roughly 93% detected once. Sequenced material: peripheral blood, taken before pregnancy. The clonotype originates from a female donor with multiple sclerosis, enrolled in a pregnancy study. This chain joins TRBV6-5 and TRBJ1-2, with D uncertain. The CDR3 is CASRGSGGYTF. The DNA for the CDR3 is TGTGCCAGCAGAGGGAGCGGGGGCTACACCTTC.